A single sample is the source of the 26 T cell receptor beta chains below, sequenced in a study of CD8 T cells in ankylosing spondylitis. TCRdb reanalysed the 5' RACE reads using MiXCR and keeps one entry per CDR3 protein. The top ten hold about 10% of the sample, which has a few hundred thousand distinct CDR3 sequences, under 14% seen once. The specimen was blood, either unsorted or a sorted T cell fraction (not recorded which). These receptors were obtained from a female donor with ankylosing spondylitis or in good health (not recorded which).

This clonotype was counted at least ten times. V is TRBV6-2 or TRBV6-3 and J is TRBJ1-5; TRBD1 agrees at 10 bases. V lost 6 bases and J lost 1; bases outside the gene matches: 9. The CDR3 totals 17 residues. CDR1 and CDR2 from the germline V gene are MNHEY and SVGEGT. This CDR3 reads CASRPTGGIESNQPQHF. In DNA form, the CDR3 reads TGTGCCAGCAGGCCGACAGGGGGCATAGAAAGCAATCAGCCCCAGCATTTT.

This clonotype has more than one count but fewer than ten. This sequence joins TRBV12-5 and TRBJ2-1; D perhaps matches TRBD1 (6 bases). Germline V gene lookup returns CDR1 LGHNT and CDR2 FRNRAP. V was clipped by 0 bases and J by 11 bases, with 11 bases between them. The CDR3 contains 13 residues. This CDR3 reads CASGLVGGAKQFF. In DNA form, the CDR3 reads TGTGCTAGTGGTTTGGTAGGGGGAGCAAAGCAGTTCTTC. Full variable domain (outside the CDR3, taken from reference TRBV12-5 and TRBJ2-1): DARVTQTPRHKVTEMGQEVTMRCQPILGHNTVFWYRQTMMQGLELLAYFRNRAPLDDSGMPKDRFSAEMPDATLATLKIQPSEPRDSAVYFCASGLVGGAKQFFGPGTRLTVL.

Many counts were recorded for this clonotype. The genes are TRBV7-2 and TRBJ1-2; D possibly corresponds to TRBD1 (5 bases). The germline V and J ends were trimmed by 2 bases and 4 bases, with 14 bases remaining between them. The CDR3 totals 15 residues. Germline values: CDR1 SGHTA, CDR2 FQGNSA. CDR3 protein: CASSLTQGTIYGYTF. DNA of the CDR3: TGTGCCAGCAGCTTAACCCAGGGCACCATCTATGGCTACACCTTC.

With regard to this clonotype: At one of its ends the junction is not consistent with the germline gene, which may arise from a read error. The chain combines TRBV20-1 with TRBJ1-2; no clear D. The CDR3 is made up of 13 amino acids. The germline V gene has CDR1 DFQATT and CDR2 SNEGSKA (reference sequence). The CDR3 sequence is CSARTPSGYGDTF. In DNA form, the CDR3 reads TGCAGTGCCCGGACCCCATCGGGCTATGGCGACACCTTC.

This clonotype was counted many times. V gene TRBV20-1 combines with J gene TRBJ2-5; 7 positions agree with TRBD2. With 1 base clipped from V and 5 bases from J, the junction kept 4 bases outside the gene matches. This CDR3 region has 13 residues. Germline CDR1 and CDR2: DFQATT and SNEGSKA (reference sequence). The CDR3 region is CSARGTSRETQYF. CDR3 DNA sequence: TGCAGTGCTAGAGGGACTAGTCGGGAGACCCAGTACTTC.

This clonotype was counted between two and nine times. The rearrangement links TRBV27 to TRBJ2-6, with a tentative D call TRBD2 (5 bases). CDR3 length: 15 amino acids. Germline CDR1 reads MNHEY; CDR2 reads SMNVEV (reference sequence). Trimming shortened V by 5 bases and J by 2 bases, and 10 bases separated the two germline ends. CDR3 loop: CASSPPGAGANVLTF. In nucleotides, the CDR3 is TGTGCCAGCAGTCCACCCGGGGCTGGGGCCAACGTCCTGACTTTC.

With regard to this clonotype: A much larger clone is a single base away; this may be a read error. The V and J genes are TRBV5-1 and TRBJ2-5; D is possibly TRBD1 or TRBD2 (5 bases each). The CDR3 runs to 15 residues. CDR1 and CDR2 (germline): SGHRS, YFSETQ. The DNA for the CDR3 is TGCGCCAGCAAACTCGACCCCGGGACCCAAGAGATCCAGTACTTC. Translating it yields CASKLDPGTQEIQYF.

This clonotype ranks as medium-sized (0.01 to 0.1%). The genes are TRBV27 and TRBJ1-6; 9 positions agree with TRBD1. Losses at the gene ends were 7 bases for V and 14 bases for J; bases not matched to a gene: 12. Germline lookup yields CDR1 MNHEY and CDR2 SMNVEV (reference sequence). The CDR3 is 14 residues long. The CDR3 sequence: CASNSGTGYASLHF. CDR3 DNA sequence: TGTGCCAGCAACTCCGGGACAGGGTACGCCTCCCTCCACTTT.

This clonotype occurred many times. The CDR3 nucleotides are TGTGCCAGCAGCGCATGGGGGTACGAGCAGTACTTC. Translating it yields CASSAWGYEQYF. This chain joins TRBV7-9 and TRBJ2-7; D assignment may be TRBD1 or TRBD2 (5 bases each). V gave up 5 bases and J gave up 4 bases, with 9 bases separating them. This CDR3 has 12 residues. Per the germline V gene, CDR1 is SEHNR and CDR2 is FQNEAQ (reference sequence).

This clonotype was counted at least ten times. V and J are TRBV20-1 and TRBJ2-3; the D is unclear. The CDR3 loop spans 11 amino acids. Trimming took off 6 bases at V and 2 bases at J, with 6 bases between the two ends. In germline, CDR1 is DFQATT, CDR2 SNEGSKA (reference sequence). The chain's CDR3 is CSAPITDTQYF. CDR3 nucleotides: TGCAGTGCGCCGATCACAGATACGCAGTATTTT.

This clonotype showed up many times. The chain uses TRBV12-3 or TRBV12-4 and TRBJ2-2, with D possibly TRBD1 on 5 matching bases. Trimming cost V 5 bases and J 7 bases, with 14 bases left between them. There are 14 residues in the CDR3. The CDR3 is CASSPSAGNGELFF. The DNA for the CDR3 is TGTGCCAGCAGTCCGTCCGCAGGGAACGGGGAGCTGTTTTTT.

In this sample, this clonotype turned up many times. V gene TRBV20-1 combines with J gene TRBJ2-2; D is possibly TRBD2 (6 bases). The CDR3 consists of 15 residues. Looked up from germline, CDR1 is DFQATT and CDR2 is SNEGSKA (reference sequence). The V and J ends lost 0 bases and 4 bases respectively, with 12 bases between them. The CDR3 region has the DNA TGCAGTGCTAGAGATTGGGAGGAGCCCACCGGGGAGCTGTTTTTT. Residues: CSARDWEEPTGELFF.

There are many counts of this clonotype. This chain connects TRBV7-2 to TRBJ1-6; 10 bases are a match to TRBD1. V lost 5 bases and J lost 14; bases outside the gene matches: 15. This CDR3 contains 16 residues. Per the germline V gene, CDR1 is SGHTA and CDR2 is FQGNSA. This CDR3 reads CASSQVGQGYLRSLHF. CDR3 nucleotide sequence: TGTGCCAGCAGCCAAGTGGGACAGGGGTATCTTCGGTCCCTCCACTTT.

This clonotype was counted many times. This chain joins TRBV20-1 and TRBJ2-4; weak D call: TRBD1 (6 bases). This CDR3 is built from 13 residues. Per the germline V gene, CDR1 is DFQATT and CDR2 is SNEGSKA (reference sequence). V was shortened by 0 bases and J by 7 bases, with 10 bases between the two germline ends. CDR3 sequence (DNA): TGCAGTGCTAGAGATACGCAGGGGAACATTCAGTACTTC. Amino acids: CSARDTQGNIQYF.

This clonotype was recorded many times. The J gene is TRBJ2-1, the V gene TRBV11-1, with TRBD2 identical over 11 bases. Germline CDR1 and CDR2: SGHAT and FQDESV (reference sequence). The CDR3 contains 19 residues. The ends lost 6 bases at V and 0 bases at J; junction bases unmatched: 13. CDR3 residues: CASRSTSGRGGSSYNEQFF. Written as DNA, the CDR3 is TGTGCCAGCAGATCTACTAGCGGGAGAGGGGGGAGCTCCTACAATGAGCAGTTCTTC.

This clonotype occurred many times. The chain uses TRBV29-1 and TRBJ1-1; D unresolved. Germline values: CDR1 SQVTM, CDR2 ANQGSEA. The V end was cut by 3 bases, the J end by 3 bases, with 5 bases between. The CDR3 contains 11 residues. The CDR3 loop is CSVDSYTEAFF. The DNA for the CDR3 is TGCAGCGTTGACAGCTACACTGAAGCTTTCTTT.

This clonotype was recorded at least ten times. This chain joins TRBV5-6 and TRBJ1-2; 8 positions match TRBD1. J was trimmed by 8 bases and V by 4 bases; bases with no gene match: 7. Germline-derived CDR1 and CDR2 are SGHDT and YYEEEE. This CDR3 contains 13 residues. CDR3 protein: CASSTRTGMGYTF. CDR3 bases: TGTGCCAGCAGCACCCGGACAGGGATGGGCTACACCTTC.

This clonotype has at least ten counts. The chain links TRBV5-1 to TRBJ2-2; 8 nucleotides match TRBD1. Germline CDR1 reads SGHRS; CDR2 reads YFSETQ. This CDR3 contains 14 residues. With 4 bases clipped from V and 3 bases from J, the junction kept 2 bases outside the gene matches. CDR3 in DNA: TGCGCCAGCAGCGGGGGACAGGACACCGGGGAGCTGTTTTTT. Its protein is CASSGGQDTGELFF. The full variable domain, completed using reference TRBV5-1 and TRBJ2-2, is KAGVTQTPRYLIKTRGQQVTLSCSPISGHRSVSWYQQTPGQGLQFLFEYFSETQRNKGNFPGRFSGRQFSNSRSEMNVSTLELGDSALYLCASSGGQDTGELFFGEGSRLTVL.

This clonotype has at least ten counts. The chain is built from TRBV20-1 and TRBJ2-7; D uncertain. In germline, CDR1 is DFQATT, CDR2 SNEGSKA (reference sequence). V gave up 3 bases and J gave up 0 bases, with 6 bases separating them. The CDR3 loop spans 12 amino acids. Here the CDR3 DNA reads TGCAGTGCTAGTGACGCCTCCTACGAGCAGTACTTC. Translated: CSASDASYEQYF.

Ten or more counts support this clonotype. V is TRBV6-2 or TRBV6-3 and J is TRBJ2-3; the D gene is possibly TRBD2 (5 bases). This CDR3 region has 14 residues. Germline V lookup: CDR1 MNHEY, CDR2 SVGEGT. V was trimmed by 7 bases and J by 0 bases, leaving 11 bases between them. The CDR3 nucleotides read TGTGCCAGCACGTTGGACTCTAGCACAGATACGCAGTATTTT. It is translated as CASTLDSSTDTQYF.

This clonotype came up many times. The chain recombines TRBV20-1 with TRBJ2-3; 8 bases are a match to TRBD2. CDR1 is DFQATT, CDR2 SNEGSKA, per germline (reference sequence). V shed 3 bases and J 4 bases; nucleotides not matched to a gene: 21. The CDR3 runs 19 residues. The CDR3 nucleotides are TGCAGTGCTAGTTTTCGCCCCCAATTGCCGGGACTAGAAGCAGATACGCAGTATTTT. This sequence encodes CSASFRPQLPGLEADTQYF.

This clonotype was seen at least ten times. The rearrangement links TRBV10-1 to TRBJ2-3; 7 bases are a match to TRBD2. CDR1 and CDR2 from the germline V gene are WNHNN and SYGVQD (reference sequence). The CDR3 runs 15 residues. V trimming: 10 bases; J trimming: 2 bases; junction bases outside the gene matches: 12. CDR3 amino acids: CAIAGGETSTDTQYF. The CDR3 nucleotides are TGCGCCATCGCTGGGGGGGAGACATCCACAGATACGCAGTATTTT.

A few counts support this clonotype. CDR3 loop: CASRAFMSGDYEQYF. CDR3 sequence (DNA): TGTGCCAGCAGGGCCTTCATGAGCGGGGACTACGAGCAGTACTTC. This chain connects TRBV27 to TRBJ2-7; TRBD2 matches at 7 bases. This CDR3 comprises 15 residues. V shed 6 bases and J 3 bases; nucleotides not matched to a gene: 11. CDR1 and CDR2 (germline): MNHEY, SMNVEV (reference sequence).

This clonotype occurred many times. The chain joins TRBV28 to TRBJ1-2, with TRBD1 identical over 9 bases. This CDR3 region has 15 residues. The germline CDR1 and CDR2 sequences are MDHEN and SYDVKM. The junction had 11 bases not matched to a gene; V was cut back by 4 bases and J by 8 bases. The DNA of the CDR3 is TGTGCCAGCAGTTGGGCGGGACAGGGTCTTCGCGGCTACACCTTC. Its protein is CASSWAGQGLRGYTF.

This chain uses TRBV7-6 with TRBJ1-5; maybe TRBD1 (5 bases). V was pared by 1 base and J by 3 bases, with 22 bases between. Germline CDR1 is SGHVS and CDR2 is FNYEAQ. This CDR3 contains 19 residues. Here the CDR3 DNA reads TGTGCCAGCAGCTTAGAGGTCAACAGGAAGTTCCTAACCAATCAGCCCCAGCATTTT. Translation gives CASSLEVNRKFLTNQPQHF.

The chain has TRBV6-2 or TRBV6-3 and TRBJ2-1; 12 bases are shared with TRBD2. CDR3 length: 16 residues. CDR1 MNHEY and CDR2 SVGEGT come from the germline V gene. Trimming took 5 bases from V and 2 from J; bases not matched to a gene: 4. The CDR3 DNA follows: TGTGCCAGCAGTCCGACTAGCGGGAGACCCTACAATGAGCAGTTCTTC. Translated, it gives CASSPTSGRPYNEQFF.